The rows below give T cell receptor beta chains drawn from one sample of a study of CD8 T cells in Susac syndrome. TCRdb independently ran MiXCR on the immunoSEQ multiplex PCR reads; one entry per CDR3 protein. The sample lists about 130,000 distinct CDR3 sequences; 93% were seen once. The sample comprised CD8+ T cells from PBMCs. These receptors were taken from a human donor with multiple sclerosis. Each CDR3 is given with its conserved first and last residue. The order of the fields is J gene, V gene, clone size, D gene, CDR3 protein, CDR3 DNA. The D gene is left open where the match is weak. For some rows the clone size is stated as once, few or many, or as a class when expanded; others skip it.

TRBJ2-5	TRBV6-5	NA	NA	CASSYLTVGGLKETQYF	TGTGCCAGCAGTTACTTAACGGTCGGGGGACTCAAAGAGACCCAGTACTTC
TRBJ1-5	TRBV28	NA	NA	CASSFMAAVNQPQHF	TGTGCCAGCAGTTTTATGGCGGCAGTTAATCAGCCCCAGCATTTT
TRBJ2-1	TRBV12-5	NA	NA	CASAGGPNEQFF	TGTGCTAGTGCTGGAGGGCCGAATGAGCAGTTCTTC
TRBJ1-5	TRBV4-1	NA	NA	CASSQVYGGSGPQHF	TGCGCCAGCAGCCAAGTGTACGGTGGGAGTGGGCCCCAGCATTTT
TRBJ1-1	TRBV5-1	few	NA	CASSLYSPHGWNTEAFF	TGCGCCAGCAGCTTGTATTCCCCTCACGGTTGGAACACTGAAGCTTTCTTT
TRBJ2-5	TRBV9	NA	TRBD1	CASSVEGTEEETQYF	TGTGCCAGCAGCGTAGAGGGGACAGAGGAAGAGACCCAGTACTTC
TRBJ2-3	TRBV7-3	NA	NA	CASSLTGGQGDTQYF	TGTGCCAGCAGCCTTACAGGAGGGCAGGGAGATACGCAGTATTTT
TRBJ1-2	TRBV27	NA	NA	CASSLRATNYGYTF	TGTGCCAGCAGTTTGCGAGCTACTAACTATGGCTACACCTTC
TRBJ1-1	TRBV7-9	NA	NA	CASSLASREAFF	TGTGCCAGCAGCTTAGCGAGCAGGGAAGCTTTCTTT
TRBJ1-1	TRBV5-1	NA	TRBD1	CASSTTGTGVEAFF	TGCGCCAGCAGCACGACCGGGACAGGGGTTGAAGCTTTCTTT
TRBJ2-1	TRBV24-1	NA	TRBD2	CATSVTNGLAGVNEQFF	TGTGCCACCAGTGTCACCAACGGACTAGCGGGAGTCAATGAGCAGTTCTTC
TRBJ1-2	TRBV20-1	NA	TRBD1	CSAPNLDREPYGYTF	TGCAGTGCGCCGAATTTGGACAGGGAACCCTATGGCTACACCTTC
TRBJ2-1	TRBV9	NA	NA	CANSYATKNEQFF	TGTGCCAACTCATACGCCACAAAAAATGAGCAGTTCTTC
TRBJ1-2	TRBV30	once	NA	CARSPGVSHYGYTF	TGTGCCCGATCTCCCGGGGTGAGTCACTATGGCTACACCTTC
TRBJ1-1	TRBV6-6	NA	NA	CASSDDTEAFF	TGTGCCAGCAGTGACGACACTGAAGCTTTCTTT
TRBJ2-3	TRBV29-1	NA	NA	CSVVSPGEGGTDTQYF	TGCAGCGTTGTTAGTCCGGGTGAAGGGGGCACAGATACGCAGTATTTT
TRBJ1-5	TRBV5-8	NA	TRBD1	CASSWVGQGNQPQHF	TGTGCCAGCAGCTGGGTGGGACAGGGAAATCAGCCCCAGCATTTT
TRBJ1-3	TRBV27	NA	NA	CASSLTAWGSGNTIYF	TGTGCCAGCAGTTTAACGGCCTGGGGTTCTGGAAACACCATATATTTT
TRBJ2-6	TRBV6-5	NA	NA	CASRGQGTGANVLTF	TGTGCCAGCAGGGGGCAGGGTACTGGGGCCAACGTCCTGACTTTC
TRBJ1-1	TRBV12-3/TRBV12-4	NA	TRBD1	CASSWGQGAFTEAFF	TGTGCCAGCAGTTGGGGACAGGGGGCGTTTACTGAAGCTTTCTTT
TRBJ1-5	TRBV28	once	TRBD1	CASSLWAAGQGVHQPQHF	TGTGCCAGCAGTCTTTGGGCTGCGGGACAGGGAGTCCATCAGCCCCAGCATTTT
TRBJ2-2	TRBV7-9	NA	NA	CGGGTDTGELFF	TGTGGTGGAGGGACGGACACCGGGGAGCTGTTTTTT
TRBJ2-2	TRBV19	NA	NA	CASTSGNAYTGELFF	TGTGCCAGTACCTCCGGGAACGCTTACACCGGGGAGCTGTTTTTT
TRBJ2-7	TRBV12-3/TRBV12-4	NA	NA	CASGSYEQYF	TGTGCCAGCGGGTCCTACGAGCAGTACTTC
TRBJ2-2	TRBV29-1	NA	TRBD2	CSVEGLAGNTGELFF	TGCAGCGTTGAAGGACTAGCGGGAAACACCGGGGAGCTGTTTTTT
TRBJ1-2	TRBV2	NA	NA	CASSVRGVFYGYTF	TGTGCCAGCAGTGTCCGGGGGGTCTTCTATGGCTACACCTTC
TRBJ2-7	TRBV20-1	NA	NA	CSAREESYEQYF	TGCAGTGCTAGGGAAGAGTCCTACGAGCAGTACTTC
TRBJ2-1	TRBV20-1	NA	NA	CSATDRDYNEQFF	TGCAGTGCTACCGATAGGGACTACAATGAGCAGTTCTTC
TRBJ1-2	TRBV9	once	NA	CASSQNRANYGYTF	TGTGCCAGCAGCCAGAACAGGGCCAACTATGGCTACACCTTC
TRBJ1-2	TRBV19	NA	NA	CASTPGSNPYGYTF	TGTGCCAGTACCCCCGGATCGAACCCCTATGGCTACACCTTC
TRBJ1-2	TRBV29-1	NA	NA	CSVAGFNNYGYTF	TGCAGCGTAGCCGGGTTCAATAACTATGGCTACACCTTC
TRBJ1-5	TRBV30	NA	TRBD1	CAWSRGTGGQPQHF	TGTGCCTGGAGTCGCGGGACAGGGGGTCAGCCCCAGCATTTT
TRBJ2-2	TRBV27	NA	NA	CASSLSQGGTGELFF	TGTGCCAGCAGTTTATCCCAGGGGGGGACCGGGGAGCTGTTTTTT